A selection of T cell receptor beta chains follows, all from one sample in a study of blood T cells in healthy people across ages. Via MiXCR, TCRdb re-called the 5' RACE reads, giving one row per CDR3 protein. The sample shows around 870,000 distinct CDR3 sequences, less than 35% of them seen only once. Material: blood. The receptors come from a woman older than 75 in good health. The CDR3 runs from the conserved cysteine through the conserved F or W. A D gene is named only where the DNA matches it firmly. Clone size is given for some rows only: seen once, a few or many times, or a class if the clone is expanded.

D: -; J: TRBJ1-1; size: -; V: TRBV11-2; CDR3: CASSLLGDSTEAFF
D: TRBD1; J: TRBJ1-2; size: few; V: TRBV6-2/TRBV6-3; CDR3: CASSTTTGGNYGYTF
D: -; J: TRBJ1-6; size: few; V: TRBV30; CDR3: CAWSATGAVNSPLHF
D: -; J: TRBJ2-3; size: many; V: TRBV19; CDR3: CASRGLTSTSDTQYF
D: -; J: TRBJ2-3; size: many; V: TRBV6-4; CDR3: CASSQGRDTDTQYF
D: -; J: TRBJ2-7; size: -; V: TRBV4-1; CDR3: CASSQVSEASRYEQYF
D: TRBD1; J: TRBJ1-1; size: few; V: TRBV12-3/TRBV12-4; CDR3: CASSHDRDTEAFF
D: -; J: TRBJ2-1; size: many; V: TRBV7-2; CDR3: CASSFAQGNEQFF
D: TRBD2; J: TRBJ2-1; size: many; V: TRBV29-1; CDR3: CSAKPGLAGGYGSNEQFF
D: TRBD1; J: TRBJ2-1; size: many; V: TRBV20-1; CDR3: CSASLGQGHYNEQFF
D: -; J: TRBJ1-1; size: -; V: TRBV21-1; CDR3: CASSKPTVDRAYTEAFF
D: TRBD1; J: TRBJ1-5; size: few; V: TRBV12-3/TRBV12-4; CDR3: CASRTTGGGQPQHF
D: TRBD2; J: TRBJ2-3; size: many; V: TRBV24-1; CDR3: CATSDSSGRYDTQYF
D: -; J: TRBJ1-1; size: once; V: TRBV7-2; CDR3: CASSLAAGVPEAFF
D: -; J: TRBJ2-1; size: few; V: TRBV5-4; CDR3: CASSSGQEQFF
D: -; J: -; size: -; V: TRBV3-1; CDR3: CASSQDPGAEETQYF
D: TRBD2; J: TRBJ2-1; size: -; V: TRBV3-1; CDR3: CASKGKTSGEYNEQFF